What follows are 9 T cell receptor beta chains derived from one specimen sequenced in a study of T cell clonality in common variable immunodeficiency (dated by TCRdb to 2013 to 2016). The library relied on the immunoSEQ multiplex PCR assay. TCRdb carries this immuneACCESS record with in-frame sequences only. Its versions omit some clonotypes, under half of them owing to an unresolved V gene in the studies checked, with the rest unexplained. The sample records about 34,000 clones, none occurring a single time. The ten largest account for 0.95% of the sample. Specimen: peripheral blood mononuclear cells. The receptor source for this set is a person aged 18 to 70 in good health.

In this sample, this clone turned up many times. The read finishes 3 residues shy of the CDR3 end, and the germline J gene is used to complete it. The chain couples TRBV20-1 to TRBJ2-7; D possibly corresponds to TRBD1 (5 bases). Trimming left V 0 bases short and J 2 bases short, with 20 bases between. The CDR3 extends over 17 amino acids. Germline CDR1 is DFQATT and CDR2 is SNEGSKA (reference sequence). The part of the CDR3 DNA that was read is TGCAGTGCTAGAGATATCAAGGCAGGACATACCCCCTACGAG. Encoded protein: CSARDIKAGHTPYE. The complete CDR3 reads CSARDIKAGHTPYEQYF.

This clone was counted ten times or more. The CDR3 goes on 3 residues after the read ends, and that part is filled in from the germline J gene. V and J are TRBV30 and TRBJ1-3; tentative D call: TRBD1 (5 bases). The CDR3 totals 14 residues. Germline CDR1 reads GTSNPN; CDR2 reads SVGIG (reference sequence). The ends were cut back, 5 bases at V and 1 base at J, with 12 bases in the middle. CDR3 DNA (partial): TGTGCCTGGGACCCAGGGACTTCTGGAAACACC. Its translation: CAWDPGTSGNT. The complete CDR3 sequence is CAWDPGTSGNTIYF.

In its sample, this clone was seen many times. Read sequence stops 3 residues before the CDR3 end, and the germline J gene provides the missing end. The chain recombines TRBV18 with TRBJ2-5, with TRBD2 matching 13 bases. The germline V gene encodes CDR1 KGHSH and CDR2 LQKENI. V shed 0 bases, J shed 5 bases, and the junction held 6 bases outside the gene matches. The CDR3 covers 17 residues. The chain's CDR3 is CASSPPIGTSGEETQYF. The CDR3 DNA, read in part, is TGTGCCAGCTCACCACCCATAGGGACTAGCGGGGAGGAGACC.

In this sample, this clone turned up many times. Sequencing ends 3 residues short of the CDR3 end; the germline J gene provides the rest. The rearrangement joins TRBV12-3 or TRBV12-4 to TRBJ2-1, with 9 bases matching TRBD1. Trimming cost V 6 bases and J 6 bases; bases outside gene matches: 6. The CDR3 has 14 amino acids. The DNA read from the CDR3 is TGTGCCAGCAGAAACAGGGGGCGCGCCAATGAG. It codes for CASRNRGRANE. The CDR3, in full, reads CASRNRGRANEQFF.

This clone was seen ten or more times. The CDR3 extends 3 residues past the end of the read, so its final part is completed from the germline J gene. The V gene is TRBV20-1, the J gene TRBJ2-7; D perhaps matches TRBD1 (5 bases). The CDR3 totals 13 residues. V was shortened by 3 bases and J by 6 bases, with 15 bases between the two germline ends. The germline V gene has CDR1 DFQATT and CDR2 SNEGSKA (reference sequence). CDR3 DNA, as far as it was read: TGCAGTGCTAGGAGCAGGGTAAGAAGCGAG. Encoded protein: CSARSRVRSE. The complete CDR3 reads CSARSRVRSEQYF.

This clone was seen repeatedly, ten times or more. The read is 3 residues too short to cover the CDR3 end, so that end is filled in from the germline J gene. V gene TRBV20-1 combines with J gene TRBJ2-5, with 10 bases matching TRBD2. Germline V CDR1 and CDR2: DFQATT, SNEGSKA (reference sequence). This CDR3 is built from 15 residues. Trimming took 6 bases from V and 0 from J; bases not matched to a gene: 7. CDR3 loop: CSATPLAGDQETQYF. The CDR3 DNA, read in part, is TGCAGTGCCACCCCCCTAGCGGGGGACCAAGAGACC.

This clone was counted between two and nine times. The read halts 3 residues ahead of the CDR3 end, with the missing end drawn from the germline J gene. V is TRBV19 and J is TRBJ2-1; 15 bases agree with TRBD2. Per the germline V gene, CDR1 is LNHDA and CDR2 is SQIVND (reference sequence). This CDR3 region has 19 residues. J lost 8 bases, V lost 7 bases, and 18 bases had no gene match. This CDR3 is CASTANFGLAGGLAHEQFF. The part of the CDR3 DNA that was read is TGTGCCAGTACCGCCAACTTCGGACTAGCGGGAGGGTTGGCGCATGAG.

This clone appeared many times. The read terminates 3 residues ahead of where the CDR3 ends, so the germline J gene completes it. J is TRBJ1-5 and V is TRBV20-1; 7 positions match TRBD1. Per germline, CDR1 DFQATT and CDR2 SNEGSKA (reference sequence). This CDR3 is 15 amino acids long. Trimming at V came to 4 bases and at J to 0 bases, leaving 6 bases not matched to a gene. CDR3 amino acids: CSATGTAYSNQPQHF. Incomplete CDR3 DNA: TGCAGTGCTACCGGGACAGCCTATAGCAATCAGCCC.

This clone was observed at least ten times. The read terminates 3 residues before the CDR3 end, so the remaining end is supplied by the germline J gene. The chain links TRBV6-2 or TRBV6-3 to TRBJ1-2; D possibly corresponds to TRBD1 (6 bases). Germline CDR1 MNHEY, CDR2 SVGEGT. Trimming stripped 4 bases from V and 2 bases from J, with 20 bases between. The CDR3 extends over 17 amino acids. The CDR3 sequence is CASSFPFRRDTNYGYTF. The sequenced part of the CDR3 DNA is TGTGCCAGCAGTTTTCCTTTCCGACGGGACACAAACTATGGC.